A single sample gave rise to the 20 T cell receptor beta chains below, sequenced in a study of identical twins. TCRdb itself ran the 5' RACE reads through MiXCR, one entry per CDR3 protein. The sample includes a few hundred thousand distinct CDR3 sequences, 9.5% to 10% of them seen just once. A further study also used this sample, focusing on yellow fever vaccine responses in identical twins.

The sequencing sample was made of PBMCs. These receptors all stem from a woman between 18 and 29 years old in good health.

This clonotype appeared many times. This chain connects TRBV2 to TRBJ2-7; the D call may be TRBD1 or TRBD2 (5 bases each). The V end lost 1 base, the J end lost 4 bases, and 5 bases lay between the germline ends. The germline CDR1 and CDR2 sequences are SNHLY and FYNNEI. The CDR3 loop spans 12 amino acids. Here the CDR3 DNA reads TGTGCCAGCAGTGAAGGGGGGTACGAGCAGTACTTC. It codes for CASSEGGYEQYF.

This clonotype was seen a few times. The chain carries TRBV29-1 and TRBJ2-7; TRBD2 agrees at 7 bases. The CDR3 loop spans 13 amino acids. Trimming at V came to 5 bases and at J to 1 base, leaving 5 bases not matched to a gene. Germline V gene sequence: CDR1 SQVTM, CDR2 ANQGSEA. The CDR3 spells CSVWEGLSYEQYF. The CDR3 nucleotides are TGCAGCGTTTGGGAGGGCCTTTCCTACGAGCAGTACTTC.

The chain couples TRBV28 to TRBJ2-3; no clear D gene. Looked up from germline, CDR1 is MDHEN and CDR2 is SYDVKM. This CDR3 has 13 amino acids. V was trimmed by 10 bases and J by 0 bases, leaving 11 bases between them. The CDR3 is CATTPPSTDTQYF. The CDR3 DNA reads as TGTGCCACCACTCCTCCTAGCACAGATACGCAGTATTTT.

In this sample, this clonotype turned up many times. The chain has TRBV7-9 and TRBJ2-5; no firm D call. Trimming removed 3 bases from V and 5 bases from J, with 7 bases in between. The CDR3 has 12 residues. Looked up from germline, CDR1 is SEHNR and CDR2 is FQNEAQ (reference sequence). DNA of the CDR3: TGTGCCAGCAGCTTCCTTCTGGAGACCCAGTACTTC. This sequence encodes CASSFLLETQYF.

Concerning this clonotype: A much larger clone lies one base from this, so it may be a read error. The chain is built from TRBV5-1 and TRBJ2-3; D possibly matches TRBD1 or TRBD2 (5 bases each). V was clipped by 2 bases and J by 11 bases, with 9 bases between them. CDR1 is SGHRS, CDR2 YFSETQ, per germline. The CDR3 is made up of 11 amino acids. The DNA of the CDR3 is TGCGCCAGCAGCTTTGGGGACCTGCAGTATTTT. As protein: CASSFGDLQYF.

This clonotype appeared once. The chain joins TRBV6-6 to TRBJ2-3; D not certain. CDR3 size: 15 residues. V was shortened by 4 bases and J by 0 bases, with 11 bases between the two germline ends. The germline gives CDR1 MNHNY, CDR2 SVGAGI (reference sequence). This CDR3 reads CASSFPDTSTDTQYF. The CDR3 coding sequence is TGTGCCAGCAGTTTCCCTGATACGAGCACAGATACGCAGTATTTT.

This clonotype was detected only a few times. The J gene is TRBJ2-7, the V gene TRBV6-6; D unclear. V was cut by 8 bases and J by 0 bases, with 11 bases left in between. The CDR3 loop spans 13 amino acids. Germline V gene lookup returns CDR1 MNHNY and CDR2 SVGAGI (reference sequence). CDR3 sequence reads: CASLSDGSYEQYF. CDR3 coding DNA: TGTGCCAGCCTTTCGGACGGCTCCTACGAGCAGTACTTC.

The CDR3 DNA is TGTGCCAGTAGTATAGCAGGCCGTGAAGCTTTCTTT. Its translation is CASSIAGREAFF. This chain joins TRBV19 and TRBJ1-1; D unresolved. Germline-derived CDR1 and CDR2 are LNHDA and SQIVND (reference sequence). This CDR3 is built from 12 residues. V shed 1 base and J shed 7 bases, with 7 bases lying between them.

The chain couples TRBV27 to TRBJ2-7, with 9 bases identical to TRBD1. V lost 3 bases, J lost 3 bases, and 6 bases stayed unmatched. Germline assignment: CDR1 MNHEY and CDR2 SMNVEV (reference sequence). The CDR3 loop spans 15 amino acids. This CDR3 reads CASSFAGQGLYEQYF. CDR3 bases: TGTGCCAGCAGTTTCGCGGGACAGGGTCTCTACGAGCAGTACTTC.

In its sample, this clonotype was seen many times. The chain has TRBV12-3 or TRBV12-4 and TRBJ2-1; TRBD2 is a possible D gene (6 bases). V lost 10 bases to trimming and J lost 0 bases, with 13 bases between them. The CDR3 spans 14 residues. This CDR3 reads CATGLLSSYNEQFF. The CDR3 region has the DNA TGTGCCACCGGACTACTAAGCTCCTACAATGAGCAGTTCTTC.

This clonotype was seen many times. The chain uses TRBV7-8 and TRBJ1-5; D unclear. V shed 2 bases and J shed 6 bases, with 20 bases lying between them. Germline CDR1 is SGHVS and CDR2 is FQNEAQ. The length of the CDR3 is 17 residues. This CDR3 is CASSLSQPGPRTQPQHF. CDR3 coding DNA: TGTGCCAGCAGCTTAAGTCAGCCCGGCCCAAGGACTCAGCCCCAGCATTTT. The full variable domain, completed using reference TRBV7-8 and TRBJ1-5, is GAGVSQSPRYKVAKRGQDVALRCDPISGHVSLFWYQQALGQGPEFLTYFQNEAQLDKSGLPSDRFFAERPEGSVSTLKIQRTQQEDSAVYLCASSLSQPGPRTQPQHFGDGTRLSIL.

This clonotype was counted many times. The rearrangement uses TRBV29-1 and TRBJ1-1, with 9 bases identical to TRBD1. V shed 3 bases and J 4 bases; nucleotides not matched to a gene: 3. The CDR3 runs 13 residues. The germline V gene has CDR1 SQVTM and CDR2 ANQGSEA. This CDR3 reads CSVDRDRVTEAFF. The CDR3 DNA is TGCAGCGTTGACCGGGACAGGGTCACTGAAGCTTTCTTT. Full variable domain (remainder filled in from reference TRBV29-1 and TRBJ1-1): SAVISQKPSRDICQRGTSLTIQCQVDSQVTMMFWYRQQPGQSLTLIATANQGSEATYESGFVIDKFPISRPNLTFSTLTVSNMSPEDSSIYLCSVDRDRVTEAFFGQGTRLTVV.

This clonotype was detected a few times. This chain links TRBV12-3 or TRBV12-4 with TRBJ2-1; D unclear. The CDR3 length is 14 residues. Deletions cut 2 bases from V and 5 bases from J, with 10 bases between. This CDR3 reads CASSLRWLHNEQFF. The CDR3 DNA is TGTGCCAGCAGTTTAAGGTGGTTGCACAATGAGCAGTTCTTC.

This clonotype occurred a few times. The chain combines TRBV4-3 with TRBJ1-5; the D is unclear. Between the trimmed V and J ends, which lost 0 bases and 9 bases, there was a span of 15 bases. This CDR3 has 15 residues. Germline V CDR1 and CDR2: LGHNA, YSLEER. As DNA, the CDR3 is TGCGCCAGCAGCCAAGATCGAAGTATCATCCCGCCCCAGCATTTT. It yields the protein CASSQDRSIIPPQHF.

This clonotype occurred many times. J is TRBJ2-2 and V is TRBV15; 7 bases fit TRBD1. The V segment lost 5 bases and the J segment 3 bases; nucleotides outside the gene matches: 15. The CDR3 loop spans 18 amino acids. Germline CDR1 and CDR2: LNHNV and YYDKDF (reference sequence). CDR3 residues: CATSGRGERGQHTGELFF. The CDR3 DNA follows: TGTGCCACCAGCGGGCGAGGGGAGAGGGGGCAACACACCGGGGAGCTGTTTTTT. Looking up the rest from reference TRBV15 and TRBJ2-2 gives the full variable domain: DAMVIQNPRYQVTQFGKPVTLSCSQTLNHNVMYWYQQKSSQAPKLLFHYYDKDFNNEADTPDNFQSRRPNTSFCFLDIRSPGLGDTAMYLCATSGRGERGQHTGELFFGEGSRLTVL.

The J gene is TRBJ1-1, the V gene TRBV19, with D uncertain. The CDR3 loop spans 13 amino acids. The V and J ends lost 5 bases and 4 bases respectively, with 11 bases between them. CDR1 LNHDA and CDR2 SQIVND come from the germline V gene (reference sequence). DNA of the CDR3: TGTGCCAGTAGTGACAAGGTTGGCACTGAAGCTTTCTTT. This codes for CASSDKVGTEAFF.

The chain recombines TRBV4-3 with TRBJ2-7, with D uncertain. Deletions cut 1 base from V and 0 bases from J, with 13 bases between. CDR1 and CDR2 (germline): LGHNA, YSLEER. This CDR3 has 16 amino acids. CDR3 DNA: TGCGCCAGCAGCCAAGGCCTAGAGCATTTCTCCTACGAGCAGTACTTC. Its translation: CASSQGLEHFSYEQYF.

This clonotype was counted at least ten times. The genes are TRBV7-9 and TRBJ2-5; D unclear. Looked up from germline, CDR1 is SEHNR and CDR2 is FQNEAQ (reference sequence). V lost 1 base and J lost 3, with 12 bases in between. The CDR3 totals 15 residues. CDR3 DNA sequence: TGTGCCAGCAGCTTAGGAGGTGGGCGAGAAGAGACCCAGTACTTC. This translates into CASSLGGGREETQYF. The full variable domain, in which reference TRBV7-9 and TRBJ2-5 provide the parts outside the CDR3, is DTGVSQNPRHKITKRGQNVTFRCDPISEHNRLYWYRQTLGQGPEFLTYFQNEAQLEKSRLLSDRFSAERPKGSFSTLEIQRTEQGDSAMYLCASSLGGGREETQYFGPGTRLLVL.

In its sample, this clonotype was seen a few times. CDR3 bases: TGTGCCAGCAGTCCCAGCCGGAGAGGGACAGATACGCAGTATTTT. It translates to CASSPSRRGTDTQYF. The chain uses TRBV3-1 and TRBJ2-3; a possible D gene is TRBD2 (5 bases). This CDR3 is built from 15 residues. CDR1 is LGHDT, CDR2 YNNKEL, per germline (reference sequence). V dropped 6 bases and J dropped 3 bases, with 16 bases sitting between them.

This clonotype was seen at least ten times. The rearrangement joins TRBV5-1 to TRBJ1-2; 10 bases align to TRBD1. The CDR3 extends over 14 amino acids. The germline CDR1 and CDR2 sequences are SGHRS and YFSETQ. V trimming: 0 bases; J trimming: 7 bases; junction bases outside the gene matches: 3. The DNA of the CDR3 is TGCGCCAGCAGCTTGGGGGACAGGGGTTCTGGCTACACCTTC. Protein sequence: CASSLGDRGSGYTF.